These T cell receptor beta chains were read from a single sample in a study of CD8 T cells in ankylosing spondylitis. TCRdb ran MiXCR on the 5' RACE reads and lists one entry per CDR3 protein. Among approximately 45,000 distinct CDR3 sequences listed, approximately 3.6% were seen once. Sequencing was carried out using blood, either unsorted or a sorted T cell fraction (not recorded which). The receptors here all came from a female donor with ankylosing spondylitis or in good health (not recorded which). Each CDR3 is given with its conserved first and last residue. Fields, in order: D gene, V gene, clone size, J gene, CDR3 protein, CDR3 DNA. A D gene is named only where the DNA matches it firmly. Sizes are listed as once, few, many, or a class for an expanded clone.

d_call: .; v_call: TRBV9; clone_size: many; j_call: TRBJ1-6; cdr3_aa: CASSVVDRNSPLHF; cdr3_nt: TGTGCCAGCAGCGTGGTTGACAGGAATTCACCCCTCCACTTT
d_call: .; v_call: TRBV9; clone_size: many; j_call: TRBJ2-1; cdr3_aa: CASSAQPDNEQFF; cdr3_nt: TGTGCCAGCAGCGCCCAACCAGACAATGAGCAGTTCTTC
d_call: .; v_call: TRBV9; clone_size: many; j_call: TRBJ2-5; cdr3_aa: CASSESVKGETQYF; cdr3_nt: TGTGCCAGCAGCGAGAGCGTAAAGGGAGAGACCCAGTACTTC
d_call: TRBD1; v_call: TRBV9; clone_size: few; j_call: TRBJ2-1; cdr3_aa: CASSVDPPGGTINEQFF; cdr3_nt: TGTGCCAGCAGCGTAGATCCCCCAGGGGGAACAATAAATGAGCAGTTCTTC
d_call: .; v_call: TRBV9; clone_size: many; j_call: TRBJ2-3; cdr3_aa: CASSVEAADTQYF; cdr3_nt: TGTGCCAGCAGCGTAGAGGCGGCAGATACGCAGTATTTT
d_call: TRBD1; v_call: TRBV9; clone_size: many; j_call: TRBJ2-7; cdr3_aa: CASSLRQGPYEQYF; cdr3_nt: TGTGCCAGCAGCCTAAGACAGGGCCCCTACGAGCAGTACTTC
d_call: TRBD2; v_call: TRBV9; clone_size: few; j_call: TRBJ2-3; cdr3_aa: CASSVGLAGVTDTQYF; cdr3_nt: TGTGCCAGCAGCGTGGGACTAGCGGGGGTCACAGATACGCAGTATTTT
d_call: .; v_call: TRBV9; clone_size: many; j_call: TRBJ1-2; cdr3_aa: CASSVGQAYGYTF; cdr3_nt: TGTGCCAGCAGCGTAGGACAGGCCTATGGCTACACCTTC
d_call: .; v_call: TRBV9; clone_size: many; j_call: TRBJ2-1; cdr3_aa: CASGGNTYNEQFF; cdr3_nt: TGTGCCAGCGGGGGGAACACCTACAATGAGCAGTTCTTC
d_call: TRBD1; v_call: TRBV9; clone_size: many; j_call: TRBJ1-1; cdr3_aa: CASRPFDRENTEAFF; cdr3_nt: TGTGCCAGCAGACCCTTCGACAGGGAGAACACTGAAGCTTTCTTT
d_call: .; v_call: TRBV9; clone_size: many; j_call: TRBJ1-1; cdr3_aa: CASSTTGRNTEAFF; cdr3_nt: TGTGCCAGCAGCACCACAGGGAGGAACACTGAAGCTTTCTTT
d_call: .; v_call: TRBV9; clone_size: medium-sized; j_call: TRBJ1-1; cdr3_aa: CASSADPTGLNTEAFF; cdr3_nt: TGTGCCAGCAGCGCGGACCCCACAGGACTGAACACTGAAGCTTTCTTT
d_call: .; v_call: TRBV9; clone_size: many; j_call: TRBJ2-3; cdr3_aa: CASSVEALAGGQGITDTQYF; cdr3_nt: TGTGCCAGCAGCGTAGAAGCTCTAGCGGGGGGACAGGGGATCACAGATACGCAGTATTTT
d_call: .; v_call: TRBV9; clone_size: many; j_call: TRBJ2-1; cdr3_aa: CASSPTGTDNNEQFF; cdr3_nt: TGTGCCAGCAGCCCCACCGGGACTGACAACAATGAGCAGTTCTTC
d_call: .; v_call: TRBV9; clone_size: many; j_call: TRBJ2-3; cdr3_aa: CASSVTLGSTDTQYF; cdr3_nt: TGTGCCAGCAGCGTAACCCTAGGGAGCACAGATACGCAGTATTTT
d_call: .; v_call: TRBV9; clone_size: many; j_call: TRBJ2-2; cdr3_aa: CASSVGPDTGELFF; cdr3_nt: TGTGCCAGCAGCGTGGGCCCAGACACCGGGGAGCTGTTTTTT